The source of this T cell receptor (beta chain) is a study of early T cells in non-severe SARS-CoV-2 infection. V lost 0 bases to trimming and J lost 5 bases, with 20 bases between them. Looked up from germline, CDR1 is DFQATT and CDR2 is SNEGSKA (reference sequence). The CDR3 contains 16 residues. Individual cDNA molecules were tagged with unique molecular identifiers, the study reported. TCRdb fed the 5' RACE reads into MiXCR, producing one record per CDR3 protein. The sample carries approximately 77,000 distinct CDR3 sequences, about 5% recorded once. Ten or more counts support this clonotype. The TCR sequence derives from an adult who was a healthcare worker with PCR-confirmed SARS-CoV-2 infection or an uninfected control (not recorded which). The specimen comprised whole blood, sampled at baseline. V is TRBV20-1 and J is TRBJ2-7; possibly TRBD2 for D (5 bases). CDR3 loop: CSARDLSSGLRDEQYF. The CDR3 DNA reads TGCAGTGCTAGAGATCTTAGCAGCGGCCTTAGAGACGAGCAGTACTTC.